The T cell receptor (beta chain) under discussion was sequenced for a study of blood T cell repertoires in COVID-19. For the study at large: COVID-19 samples, acute and convalescent, were from the United States, Italy and Spain. Sources were T cells, B-cell-depleted T cells, or PBMCs; the material itself was cDNA or gDNA.

Per the original data handling: Reference gene primers were amplified, and this amplification served to estimate nucleated cell counts. Clones were sequenced by immunoSEQ multiplex PCR, and TCRdb holds only the in-frame ones, with some missing. D and trimming were read from the DNA, whereas the V and J calls and clone size are those reported in that table. The sample yields about 100,000 clones, about 85% seen once. Trimming took 9 bases from V and 1 from J, leaving 17 bases between them. Germline V gives CDR1 KGHDR, CDR2 SFDVKD. The CDR3 length is 15 residues. J is TRBJ2-5 and V is TRBV24-1, with D maybe TRBD2 (6 bases). This clonotype was sampled from a man aged 50 to 60 with active or convalescent COVID-19. The sample taken for sequencing was peripheral blood. CDR3 in DNA: TGTGCCACCTCCCCGAGTAGCGGAAGCCAAGAGACCCAGTACTTC. Its translation: CATSPSSGSQETQYF.